This TCR beta chain was sequenced in a study of T-cell reconstitution after alpha-beta-depleted transplantation in children. CDR1 is GTSNPN, CDR2 SVGIG, per germline (reference sequence). Trimming pared 1 base from V and 6 bases from J, leaving 4 bases between. The CDR3 sequence is 11 residues long. Unique molecular identifiers were built into the TCRbeta library. Each CDR3 protein gets one entry after TCRdb re-called the PCR reads with MiXCR. The data show just under 550,000 distinct CDR3 sequences, with around 19% seen just once and approximately 3% held by the top ten. Sequencing was performed on PBMCs from the stem cell graft donor, taken from the stem cell graft. The receptor was derived from a human donor who donated a stem cell graft to a child with acute lymphoblastic leukemia. This chain uses TRBV30 with TRBJ2-1; no clear D gene. The CDR3 spells CAWSEANEQFF. CDR3 DNA sequence: TGTGCCTGGAGTGAGGCCAATGAGCAGTTCTTC.